This is a list of T cell receptor beta chains from one sample in a study of T cells after yellow fever vaccination. TCRdb called the 5' RACE reads again in MiXCR, with one record for every CDR3 protein. The sample shows some 600,000 distinct CDR3 sequences, more than 9% of them seen only once. Sequenced material: PBMCs, taken on the day of the yellow fever booster vaccination. Receptor source: a man aged 25 to 40 who received the YFV17D yellow fever vaccine. Each CDR3 is given with its conserved first and last residue. D genes are given only for firm matches. Where a row states a size, it is once, few, many or the class of an expanded clone; other rows omit it.

D	size	J	V	DNA	CDR3
TRBD1	few	TRBJ1-2	TRBV29-1	TGCAGAGTCCCGTGGACAGGGTTATTCGCGGACTATGGCTACACCTTC	CRVPWTGLFADYGYTF
TRBD2	few	TRBJ2-7	TRBV6-5	TGTGCCAGCAGTTACTTGGGGACTAGCGGGAGCCCCTACGAGCAGTACTTC	CASSYLGTSGSPYEQYF
NA	NA	TRBJ2-7	TRBV29-1	TGCAGCGTTGTAGTCCTCCCGGGAGAGCAGTACTTC	CSVVVLPGEQYF
TRBD2	NA	TRBJ2-3	TRBV27	TGTGCCAGCAGTTCCCCGCAGGGCGCCATCCTTCTAGCGGGAGTGACAGATACGCAGTATTTT	CASSSPQGAILLAGVTDTQYF
NA	many	TRBJ2-3	TRBV20-1	TGCAGTGCTACCACAGATACGCAGTATTTT	CSATTDTQYF
NA	few	TRBJ2-7	TRBV3-1	TGTGCCAGCAGCCAAGTGACCGAGCAGTACTTC	CASSQVTEQYF
TRBD2	NA	TRBJ2-1	TRBV18	TGTGCCAGCTCAATTAGACTAGCGGGAGGGCCTTCTCCCTACAATGAGCAGTTCTTC	CASSIRLAGGPSPYNEQFF
NA	NA	TRBJ2-3	TRBV7-8	TGTGCCAGCAGTCTTGGGGCCACTAGGGGAGATACGCAGTATTTT	CASSLGATRGDTQYF
NA	NA	TRBJ2-2	TRBV7-2	TGTGCCAGCAGCCCCGCCGGGAGGAACACCGGGGAGCTGTTTTTT	CASSPAGRNTGELFF
NA	NA	TRBJ1-3	TRBV7-9	TGTGCCAGCAGCCATCTTACGGGCCAGGGGAGAAACACCATATATTTT	CASSHLTGQGRNTIYF
TRBD1	few	TRBJ2-7	TRBV6-5	TGTGCCACCGGGGACAGGGGGCCCGAGCAGTACTTC	CATGDRGPEQYF
TRBD2	once	TRBJ2-7	TRBV5-4	TGTGCCAGCAGCACTAGCGGGTCTTTTCAGGTAGAGCAGTACTTC	CASSTSGSFQVEQYF
NA	NA	TRBJ2-1	TRBV5-1	TGCGCCAGCAGGTCCACCCTAGAATATGAGCAGTTCTTC	CASRSTLEYEQFF
TRBD2	NA	TRBJ2-3	TRBV20-1	TGCAGTGCTAAGACTAGCGGGTGGACAGATACGCAGTATTTT	CSAKTSGWTDTQYF
NA	many	TRBJ2-7	TRBV30	TGTGCCTGGAGTGGGACGGGCGCTGGACACGAGCAGTACTTC	CAWSGTGAGHEQYF
NA	NA	TRBJ2-1	TRBV20-1	TGCAGTGCAAGGGACAACTACAATGAGCAGTTCTTC	CSARDNYNEQFF
NA	few	TRBJ1-5	TRBV20-1	TGCAGTGCTAGGCGGGTCCGGGGGCAGGAACAGCCCCAGCATTTT	CSARRVRGQEQPQHF
NA	NA	TRBJ1-4	TRBV12-3/TRBV12-4	TGTGCCAGCAGTTTGTCTCGAGTTACAGGCGGTCAGGTTTTT	CASSLSRVTGGQVF
TRBD1	NA	TRBJ2-2	TRBV3-1	TGTGCCACCTCCCCTTCCGGGACAGGGGGTATAGCGGGGGAGCTGTTTTTT	CATSPSGTGGIAGELFF
NA	NA	TRBJ2-5	TRBV5-6	TGTGCCAGCAGCTCCGGGTATAAGACCCAGTACTTC	CASSSGYKTQYF
NA	many	TRBJ2-3	TRBV19	TGTGCCAGTAGTATTGGTGGGGAAGATACGCAGTATTTT	CASSIGGEDTQYF
TRBD1	NA	TRBJ2-6	TRBV6-1	TGTGCCAGCACCTCCCCGGGGACAGCTGGGGCCAACGTCCTGACTTTC	CASTSPGTAGANVLTF
NA	few	TRBJ2-1	TRBV5-1	TGCGCCAGCAGCCCCGGGGCGGGGTGGATTGAGCAGTTCTTC	CASSPGAGWIEQFF
NA	NA	TRBJ2-3	TRBV6-5	TGTGCCAGCAGTTACATCGCGGTTGAGAGGGGTGTTGTTGTAGATACGCAGTATTTT	CASSYIAVERGVVVDTQYF
TRBD1	NA	TRBJ1-2	TRBV20-1	TGCAGCGTCAAGGGGACAGGGTATGGCTACACCTTC	CSVKGTGYGYTF
NA	NA	TRBJ1-5	TRBV18	TGTGCCAGCTCACCACAACAGGAGTATCAGCCCCAGCATTTT	CASSPQQEYQPQHF
TRBD1	NA	TRBJ1-5	TRBV12-3/TRBV12-4	TGTGCCAGCAGTGCGGACAGGCCTCAGCCCCAGCATTTT	CASSADRPQPQHF
TRBD2	NA	TRBJ2-1	TRBV27	TGTGCCAGCAGCCCTAGCGGGAGGTTATCCTACAATGAGCAGTTCTTC	CASSPSGRLSYNEQFF
TRBD2	NA	TRBJ2-5	TRBV28	TGTGCCAGCAGTGCACCCCCAGCGGGAGCTGGTGAGCGGACCCAGTACTTC	CASSAPPAGAGERTQYF
TRBD2	few	TRBJ2-1	TRBV24-1	TGTGCCACCAGTGCTCCTAGCGGCTCCTACAATGAGCAGTTCTTC	CATSAPSGSYNEQFF
NA	NA	TRBJ1-5	TRBV6-2/TRBV6-3	TGTGCCAGCAAAGATCTGTCCCAAAATGGGCCCCAGCATTTT	CASKDLSQNGPQHF
TRBD1	NA	TRBJ1-2	TRBV28	TGTGCCAGCAGTTTCCGTCCGGACAGGGGAGATGGCTACACCTTC	CASSFRPDRGDGYTF